The 28 T cell receptor beta chains listed next were all sequenced from one sample in a study of control samples from healthy donors and cancer patients. Only in-frame clones appear in the TCRdb table, and some are missing; sequencing was by immunoSEQ multiplex PCR. Of about 81,000 clones listed, about 94% are singletons. Material: blood. The receptors shown here come from a woman younger than 35 in good health.

The genes are TRBV18 and TRBJ1-5; D gene unclear. Germline CDR1 is KGHSH and CDR2 is LQKENI. Trimming stripped 3 bases from V and 0 bases from J, with 6 bases between. This CDR3 contains 14 residues. CDR3 DNA sequence: TGTGCCAGCTCACCGACGGTTAGCAATCAGCCCCAGCATTTT. The encoded protein is CASSPTVSNQPQHF.

The chain joins TRBV27 to TRBJ1-1; D remains unclear. Germline V lookup: CDR1 MNHEY, CDR2 SMNVEV (reference sequence). The CDR3 is 11 residues long. V was clipped by 11 bases and J by 1 base, with 8 bases between them. The CDR3 nucleotides read TGTGCCTCCCAGAAGAACACTGAAGCTTTCTTT. Amino acid sequence: CASQKNTEAFF.

The rearrangement links TRBV12-5 to TRBJ1-5; no definite D call. V lost 6 bases and J 1 base, leaving 16 bases between the germline ends. Germline lookup yields CDR1 LGHNT and CDR2 FRNRAP. CDR3 length: 16 residues. The CDR3: CASGSPTPVSNQPQHF. Written as DNA, the CDR3 is TGTGCTAGTGGCTCCCCGACCCCCGTGAGCAATCAGCCCCAGCATTTT.

This chain connects TRBV3-1 (or the pseudogene TRBV3-2) to TRBJ2-5, with D possibly called TRBD1 or TRBD2 (5 bases each). Germline V gene data show CDR1 as LGHDT and CDR2 as YNNKEL (reference sequence). The V and J ends lost 1 base and 2 bases respectively, with 11 bases between them. The CDR3 is made up of 15 amino acids. In nucleotides, the CDR3 is TGTGCCAGCAGCCAAGGGGGGACCAAGCAAGAGACCCAGTACTTC. This sequence encodes CASSQGGTKQETQYF.

The rearrangement links TRBV7-3 to TRBJ2-3; D is possibly TRBD1 (5 bases). The V gene's germline CDR1 is SGHTA and CDR2 FQGTGA. V gave up 5 bases and J gave up 4 bases, with 19 bases separating them. The CDR3 extends over 16 amino acids. As DNA, the CDR3 is TGTGCCAGCAGCAACTCCCGACAGAATGGGGCAGATACGCAGTATTTT. Translation: CASSNSRQNGADTQYF.

The rearrangement links TRBV10-3 to TRBJ2-7; D is ambiguous. The CDR3 has 15 amino acids. The ends were cut back, 6 bases at V and 2 bases at J, with 17 bases in the middle. Per the germline V gene, CDR1 is ENHRY and CDR2 is SYGVKD. CDR3 region: CAIRDDSRPPYEQYF. CDR3 bases: TGTGCCATCAGGGACGATAGCAGGCCCCCCTACGAGCAGTACTTC.

This chain joins TRBV25-1 and TRBJ1-1; weak D call: TRBD1 (5 bases). This CDR3 has 13 amino acids. V lost 4 bases and J 4 bases, leaving 10 bases between the germline ends. Germline V lookup: CDR1 MGHDK, CDR2 SYGVNS. Written as DNA, the CDR3 is TGTGCCAGCAGTGTTATGGGGCGCACTGAAGCTTTCTTT. Amino acid sequence: CASSVMGRTEAFF.

The V and J genes are TRBV27 and TRBJ2-5; 9 nucleotides match TRBD2. V dropped 0 bases and J dropped 2; count of bases not matched to a gene: 7. The CDR3 has 17 residues. Germline V gene sequence: CDR1 MNHEY, CDR2 SMNVEV (reference sequence). In DNA, the CDR3 is TGTGCCAGCAGTTTATCTAGCGGGGGCTACCCTCAAGAGACCCAGTACTTC. Protein: CASSLSSGGYPQETQYF.

The chain carries TRBV7-2 and TRBJ1-6; D is uncertain. Germline V lookup: CDR1 SGHTA, CDR2 FQGNSA. The CDR3 sequence is 14 residues long. The V gene lost 5 bases and the J gene lost 9 bases, with 14 bases spanning the gap. CDR3 in DNA: TGTGCCAGCAGCCTCACCAGAATTGGTTCACCCCTCCACTTT. It encodes CASSLTRIGSPLHF. Using reference TRBV7-2 and TRBJ1-6 for the parts outside the CDR3, the full variable domain is GAGVSQSPSNKVTEKGKDVELRCDPISGHTALYWYRQSLGQGLEFLIYFQGNSAPDKSGLPSDRFSAERTGGSVSTLTIQRTQQEDSAVYLCASSLTRIGSPLHFGNGTRLTVT.

V gene TRBV3-1 (or the pseudogene TRBV3-2) combines with J gene TRBJ2-2; tentatively, D is TRBD1 (6 bases). CDR1 and CDR2 (germline): LGHDT, YNNKEL (reference sequence). There are 15 residues in the CDR3. V lost 3 bases and J 3 bases, leaving 11 bases between the germline ends. CDR3 region: CASSHLGHHTGELFF. The CDR3 bases are TGTGCCAGCAGCCATCTGGGACATCACACCGGGGAGCTGTTTTTT.

The gene calls are TRBV19 and TRBJ2-2; TRBD2 matches at 14 bases. The germline CDR1 and CDR2 sequences are LNHDA and SQIVND (reference sequence). This CDR3 region has 18 residues. Trimming removed 7 bases from V and 1 base from J; junction bases left unmatched: 8. CDR3 amino acids: CASTRQGLAGGNTGELFF. CDR3 in DNA: TGTGCCAGTACCCGACAAGGACTAGCGGGAGGGAACACCGGGGAGCTGTTTTTT.

This rearrangement joins TRBV9 to TRBJ2-7; 8 positions agree with TRBD1. The CDR3 is made up of 14 amino acids. Germline values: CDR1 SGDLS, CDR2 YYNGEE. The J segment lost 5 bases and the V segment lost 0 bases, leaving 4 bases of the junction unmatched. The CDR3 sequence: CASSVDQDRDEQYF. The CDR3 nucleotides read TGTGCCAGCAGCGTAGACCAGGACAGGGACGAGCAGTACTTC.

This chain links TRBV4-3 with TRBJ2-2; D is ambiguous. Germline CDR1 is LGHNA and CDR2 is YSLEER. V was clipped by 2 bases and J by 0 bases, with 13 bases between them. The CDR3 spans 17 residues. The CDR3 sequence: CASSQFRQGSNTGELFF. The CDR3 DNA follows: TGCGCCAGCAGCCAATTTCGCCAAGGGTCGAACACCGGGGAGCTGTTTTTT.

The CDR3 nucleotides read TGCGCCAGCAGCCAAGAGTCGTTAAAACCCCTGGGCGAGCAGTACTTC. It is translated as CASSQESLKPLGEQYF. V is TRBV4-1 and J is TRBJ2-7; D remains ambiguous. In germline, CDR1 is MGHRA, CDR2 YSYEKL. The CDR3 consists of 16 residues. The ends were cut back, 0 bases at V and 6 bases at J, with 18 bases in the middle.

The sample holds one count of this clone. The V gene is TRBV6-1, the J gene TRBJ1-6, with 7 bases matching TRBD1. The CDR3 runs 16 residues. Germline values: CDR1 MNHNS, CDR2 SASEGT. V lost 0 bases to trimming and J lost 8 bases; unmatched junction nucleotides: 7. CDR3 loop: CASSEAVQGTYSPLHF. The DNA of the CDR3 is TGTGCCAGCAGTGAAGCGGTACAGGGGACGTATTCACCCCTCCACTTT.

The rearrangement links TRBV5-5 to TRBJ2-5, with 10 bases fitting TRBD2. The CDR3 has 16 residues. The ends lost 0 bases at V and 1 base at J; junction bases unmatched: 3. Germline CDR1 and CDR2: SGHKS and YYEKEE (reference sequence). CDR3 DNA: TGTGCCAGCAGCTTGGTATTAGCGGGAGGCCAAGAGACCCAGTACTTC. This gives the protein CASSLVLAGGQETQYF.

This chain connects TRBV5-1 to TRBJ1-1, with TRBD1 as a possible D gene (6 bases). This CDR3 has 16 amino acids. Germline lookup yields CDR1 SGHRS and CDR2 YFSETQ. With 4 bases removed from V and 1 base from J, the gap between germline ends came to 17 bases. The CDR3 DNA reads TGCGCCAGCAGCCCCTGGGAGCGGGGGCCGAACACTGAAGCTTTCTTT. This encodes CASSPWERGPNTEAFF.

This clone was observed a single time. The rearrangement links TRBV29-1 to TRBJ2-1; the match to TRBD1 covers 8 bases. The V segment lost 7 bases and the J segment 4 bases; nucleotides outside the gene matches: 15. Germline V gene data show CDR1 as SQVTM and CDR2 as ANQGSEA. The CDR3 covers 16 residues. The chain's CDR3 is CSARTNRQGPYNEQFF. The DNA for the CDR3 is TGCAGCGCAAGAACAAACCGACAGGGGCCTTACAATGAGCAGTTCTTC.

The rearrangement links TRBV2 to TRBJ2-5, with 9 bases fitting TRBD2. This CDR3 is built from 15 residues. The germline CDR1 and CDR2 sequences are SNHLY and FYNNEI. V was clipped by 5 bases and J by 7 bases; unmatched bases: 11. The CDR3 DNA reads TGTGCCAGCAGTACCGCGGGGGGGCTCTTGGTGACCCAGTACTTC. This translates into CASSTAGGLLVTQYF.

This chain joins TRBV11-2 and TRBJ2-7; 11 nucleotides line up with TRBD1. With V trimmed by 4 bases and J by 4 bases, 6 bases remained unmatched. Germline CDR1 is SGHAT and CDR2 is FQNNGV. This CDR3 comprises 15 residues. The CDR3 DNA reads as TGTGCCAGCAGCTGGACAGGGGGCCAAATGTACGAGCAGTACTTC. Residues: CASSWTGGQMYEQYF.

The CDR3 spells CASSLVGNNQPQHF. CDR3 DNA sequence: TGTGCCAGCAGCTTAGTGGGCAACAATCAGCCCCAGCATTTT. The chain joins TRBV7-9 to TRBJ1-5; D is undetermined. The CDR3 consists of 14 residues. The V gene's germline CDR1 is SEHNR and CDR2 FQNEAQ (reference sequence). V lost 1 base and J 3 bases, leaving 7 bases between the germline ends.

This clone occurred once. CDR3 nucleotide sequence: TGTGCCACCAGCAGGGGACAGCCCGGGGAGCTGTTTTTT. This translates into CATSRGQPGELFF. V usage is TRBV15 and J usage is TRBJ2-2; 7 positions match TRBD1. Germline assignment: CDR1 LNHNV and CDR2 YYDKDF (reference sequence). CDR3 length equals 13 residues. J was trimmed by 6 bases and V by 3 bases; bases with no gene match: 1.

The V call is TRBV5-1, the J call TRBJ1-5; no firm D call. Trimming took off 0 bases at V and 6 bases at J, with 16 bases between the two ends. The V gene's germline CDR1 is SGHRS and CDR2 YFSETQ. The length of the CDR3 is 16 residues. The CDR3 reads CASSLAWFRTGQPQHF. The CDR3 coding sequence is TGCGCCAGCAGCTTGGCCTGGTTTCGGACCGGTCAGCCCCAGCATTTT.

The chain combines TRBV24-1 with TRBJ1-2; 7 nucleotides agree with TRBD1. This CDR3 region has 16 residues. Trimming took 4 bases from V and 0 from J; bases not matched to a gene: 7. Germline-derived CDR1 and CDR2 are KGHDR and SFDVKD. CDR3 DNA: TGTGCCACCAGTGACCCGGGACAGACAACTAACTATGGCTACACCTTC. Amino acid sequence: CATSDPGQTTNYGYTF.

V and J are TRBV27 and TRBJ2-3, with unresolved D. CDR1 and CDR2 (germline): MNHEY, SMNVEV (reference sequence). Trimming took 7 bases from V and 1 from J, leaving 9 bases between them. The CDR3 has 13 amino acids. CDR3 nucleotides: TGTGCCAGCAACCTCCTGGGCACAGATACGCAGTATTTT. Residues: CASNLLGTDTQYF.

The chain is built from TRBV27 and TRBJ1-2, with TRBD1 matching over 8 bases. The CDR3 runs 13 residues. The germline V gene has CDR1 MNHEY and CDR2 SMNVEV (reference sequence). The ends lost 1 base at V and 8 bases at J; junction bases unmatched: 3. CDR3 loop: CASSLWTGLGYTF. For the CDR3, the DNA is TGTGCCAGCAGTTTATGGACAGGGCTCGGCTACACCTTC.

The V call is TRBV9, the J call TRBJ2-5; D is uncertain. With 1 base removed from V and 1 base from J, the gap between germline ends came to 11 bases. Germline CDR1 reads SGDLS; CDR2 reads YYNGEE. CDR3 length: 15 residues. CDR3: CASSVRYGLQETQYF. Here the CDR3 DNA reads TGTGCCAGCAGCGTACGATATGGCCTCCAAGAGACCCAGTACTTC.

The V and J genes are TRBV28 and TRBJ1-4; D remains ambiguous. The V end was cut by 2 bases, the J end by 0 bases, with 7 bases between. This CDR3 spans 15 amino acids. In germline, CDR1 is MDHEN, CDR2 SYDVKM. DNA of the CDR3: TGTGCCAGCAGTTTACTCAGTGCAACTAATGAAAAACTGTTTTTT. Amino acids: CASSLLSATNEKLFF.